Below, 28 T cell receptor beta chains from the same sample are listed, as sequenced in a study of T-cell memory formation after mild COVID-19. Each CDR3 protein is one row after TCRdb ran MiXCR on the 5' RACE reads. The data show roughly 350,000 distinct CDR3 sequences, around 27% seen once. Sequences were obtained from PBMCs or a T cell subset sorted from them (not recorded which). Every receptor here comes from an adult woman who had mild COVID-19 (a few samples of this study predate the infection). Cell type and time point are not known.

This clonotype has only a few counts. For the CDR3, the DNA is TGTGCCAGCAGTACCGGACTAGCGGGGGTAGGGGAGCTGTTTTTT. Amino acid sequence: CASSTGLAGVGELFF. The chain combines TRBV6-5 with TRBJ2-2; TRBD2 matches at 13 bases. Germline V gives CDR1 MNHEY, CDR2 SVGAGI. The CDR3 has 15 residues. Trimming cost V 5 bases and J 8 bases; bases outside gene matches: 5.

This clonotype was detected a few times. The chain has TRBV5-1 and TRBJ2-3; 9 bases map to TRBD2. This CDR3 has 17 amino acids. With 4 bases clipped from V and 0 bases from J, the junction kept 9 bases outside the gene matches. The V gene's germline CDR1 is SGHRS and CDR2 YFSETQ. Here the CDR3 DNA reads TGCGCCAGCAGCCAGACGTCGCTAGCGGGGAGCACAGATACGCAGTATTTT. Translating gives CASSQTSLAGSTDTQYF. The complete variable domain, with remaining parts taken from reference TRBV5-1 and TRBJ2-3, reads KAGVTQTPRYLIKTRGQQVTLSCSPISGHRSVSWYQQTPGQGLQFLFEYFSETQRNKGNFPGRFSGRQFSNSRSEMNVSTLELGDSALYLCASSQTSLAGSTDTQYFGPGTRLTVL.

This sequence joins TRBV11-2 and TRBJ1-1; D is undetermined. Germline CDR1 reads SGHAT; CDR2 reads FQNNGV. The CDR3 totals 13 residues. Trimming cost V 5 bases and J 4 bases, with 11 bases left between them. CDR3 in amino acids: CASSLTDRTEAFF. The CDR3 nucleotides read TGTGCCAGCAGCCTGACGGATCGCACTGAAGCTTTCTTT.

This rearrangement joins TRBV13 to TRBJ2-2; TRBD1 is a possible D gene (6 bases). Trimming cost V 4 bases and J 7 bases, with 10 bases left between them. CDR3 size: 13 residues. CDR1 and CDR2 from the germline V gene are PRHDT and FYEKMQ (reference sequence). CDR3 sequence (DNA): TGTGCCAGCAGCTCCGGACAGTTCGGGGAGCTGTTTTTT. Translation gives CASSSGQFGELFF.

The chain uses TRBV11-2 and TRBJ2-7; tentative D call: TRBD1 (6 bases). Per the germline V gene, CDR1 is SGHAT and CDR2 is FQNNGV. The CDR3 is 13 amino acids. With 5 bases removed from V and 4 bases from J, the gap between germline ends came to 12 bases. CDR3 amino acids: CASSQTRGYEQYF. The CDR3 nucleotides read TGTGCCAGCAGCCAAACCAGGGGTTACGAGCAGTACTTC.

The chain recombines TRBV14 with TRBJ2-5; TRBD1 or TRBD2 may be the D gene (5 bases each). Trimming pared 3 bases from V and 3 bases from J, leaving 20 bases between. Germline V gene sequence: CDR1 SGHDN, CDR2 FVKESK. This CDR3 is built from 17 residues. The CDR3 loop reads CASSHGESDGGKETQYF. The CDR3 DNA reads TGTGCCAGCAGCCACGGGGAGTCAGATGGGGGAAAAGAGACCCAGTACTTC.

CDR3 in DNA: TGCGCCAGCAGCCAGCTAGTGGGGGTGTGGGAGCAGTTCTTC. It yields the protein CASSQLVGVWEQFF. V and J are TRBV4-1 and TRBJ2-1; either TRBD1 or TRBD2 may fit D (5 bases each). V lost 3 bases and J 10 bases, leaving 16 bases between the germline ends. The germline V gene has CDR1 MGHRA and CDR2 YSYEKL. This CDR3 is 14 amino acids long.

This clonotype was picked up many times. The rearrangement joins TRBV27 to TRBJ1-5; possible D gene TRBD1, 5 bases. Germline values: CDR1 MNHEY, CDR2 SMNVEV (reference sequence). The CDR3 is 15 residues long. Deletions cut 4 bases from V and 3 bases from J, with 13 bases between. For the CDR3, the DNA is TGTGCCAGCAGTTCTGCAGGGCTCGTCAATCAGCCCCAGCATTTT. This codes for CASSSAGLVNQPQHF.

The chain recombines TRBV6-5 with TRBJ2-7, with TRBD2 matching 12 bases. Unmatched junction bases numbered 3, after V lost 6 bases and J lost 0 bases. CDR1 is MNHEY, CDR2 SVGAGI, per germline. The CDR3 spans 15 residues. CDR3 region: CASSPSGRASYEQYF. The CDR3, as DNA: TGTGCCAGCAGCCCTAGCGGGAGGGCCTCCTACGAGCAGTACTTC.

The chain is built from TRBV9 and TRBJ2-5, with D perhaps TRBD1 (5 bases). In germline, CDR1 is SGDLS, CDR2 YYNGEE. Between the trimmed V and J ends, which lost 0 bases and 5 bases, there was a span of 17 bases. The CDR3 covers 16 residues. The CDR3 region is CASSVGSQGIAETQYF. CDR3 DNA: TGTGCCAGCAGCGTAGGTTCCCAGGGTATCGCGGAGACCCAGTACTTC.

This clonotype was counted a few times. The rearrangement links TRBV5-6 to TRBJ2-7, with a tentative D call TRBD1 (6 bases). The CDR3 extends over 15 amino acids. The ends were cut back, 4 bases at V and 0 bases at J, with 14 bases in the middle. Germline CDR1 SGHDT, CDR2 YYEEEE. The CDR3 here is CASSPRGGRSYEQYF. CDR3 DNA: TGTGCCAGCAGCCCTCGAGGGGGTCGCTCCTACGAGCAGTACTTC.

DNA of the CDR3: TGTGCCAGCTCACCACTTAGGCAGAGCCCGAACACTGAAGCTTTCTTT. Its translation: CASSPLRQSPNTEAFF. The chain recombines TRBV18 with TRBJ1-1, with D uncertain. CDR3 length: 16 amino acids. Per the germline V gene, CDR1 is KGHSH and CDR2 is LQKENI. Between the trimmed V and J ends, which lost 1 base and 1 base, there was a span of 13 bases. The variable domain in full, completed from reference TRBV18 and TRBJ1-1, reads NAGVMQNPRHLVRRRGQEARLRCSPMKGHSHVYWYRQLPEEGLKFMVYLQKENIIDESGMPKERFSAEFPKEGPSILRIQQVVRGDSAAYFCASSPLRQSPNTEAFFGQGTRLTVV.

V usage is TRBV4-1 and J usage is TRBJ2-3; 11 bases are a match to TRBD2. This CDR3 spans 14 amino acids. The germline gives CDR1 MGHRA, CDR2 YSYEKL. V gave up 11 bases and J gave up 5 bases; unmatched junction bases: 9. The CDR3 DNA is TGCGCCGGCGCACCCACTAGCGGGGGAGATACGCAGTATTTT. This codes for CAGAPTSGGDTQYF.

The V call is TRBV18, the J call TRBJ1-1; D is undetermined. This CDR3 contains 13 residues. Trimming cost V 3 bases and J 6 bases, with 11 bases left between them. The germline CDR1 and CDR2 sequences are KGHSH and LQKENI. CDR3 sequence (DNA): TGTGCCAGCTCACCCGTGGCGCGCTCTGAAGCTTTCTTT. Translating it yields CASSPVARSEAFF.

The rearrangement links TRBV20-1 to TRBJ2-5; 15 bases fit TRBD2. V dropped 6 bases and J dropped 5; count of bases not matched to a gene: 10. The CDR3 has 16 residues. Looked up from germline, CDR1 is DFQATT and CDR2 is SNEGSKA (reference sequence). The CDR3 loop reads CSATGTSGRLRETQYF. The CDR3 DNA reads as TGCAGTGCGACCGGGACTAGCGGGAGGCTTAGGGAGACCCAGTACTTC.

V usage is TRBV28 and J usage is TRBJ1-4; TRBD1 might be the D (6 bases). CDR3 length equals 15 residues. CDR1 and CDR2 (germline): MDHEN, SYDVKM. V lost 4 bases, J lost 3 bases, and 12 bases lay in between. CDR3 in amino acids: CASSSPDRSNEKLFF. Written as DNA, the CDR3 is TGTGCCAGCAGTTCCCCGGACAGATCTAATGAAAAACTGTTTTTT.

This clonotype has more than one count but fewer than ten. The CDR3 loop reads CASSFGQYTEAFF. CDR3 nucleotide sequence: TGTGCCAGCAGTTTCGGACAGTACACTGAAGCTTTCTTT. V is TRBV6-5 and J is TRBJ1-1; perhaps TRBD1 as D (6 bases). Trimming pared 4 bases from V and 3 bases from J, leaving 9 bases between. Germline V gene data show CDR1 as MNHEY and CDR2 as SVGAGI. The CDR3 contains 13 residues.

The chain links TRBV5-6 to TRBJ1-2; D call uncertain. Between the trimmed V and J ends, which lost 1 base and 3 bases, there was a span of 13 bases. This CDR3 has 15 amino acids. The germline V gene has CDR1 SGHDT and CDR2 YYEEEE. CDR3 nucleotide sequence: TGTGCCAGCAGCTTGAAGTCGGCAGGACACTATGGCTACACCTTC. It translates to CASSLKSAGHYGYTF.

This clonotype turned up a few times. The chain couples TRBV6-5 to TRBJ2-1; 8 bases are a match to TRBD2. V lost 5 bases and J lost 8; bases outside the gene matches: 8. The CDR3 extends over 14 amino acids. The germline V gene encodes CDR1 MNHEY and CDR2 SVGAGI. The CDR3 bases are TGTGCCAGCAGTGACGGGACTAGATTCTATGAGCAGTTCTTC. This sequence encodes CASSDGTRFYEQFF.

This clonotype was observed a handful of times. The chain has TRBV5-1 and TRBJ2-7, with D possibly being TRBD2 (5 bases). The CDR3 sequence is 14 residues long. Germline V gene sequence: CDR1 SGHRS, CDR2 YFSETQ. The ends were cut back, 4 bases at V and 6 bases at J, with 17 bases in the middle. The DNA for the CDR3 is TGCGCCAGCAGCACCAACGGACTCGTTGGCGAGCAGTACTTC. It encodes CASSTNGLVGEQYF. Variable domain in full (rest from reference TRBV5-1 and TRBJ2-7): KAGVTQTPRYLIKTRGQQVTLSCSPISGHRSVSWYQQTPGQGLQFLFEYFSETQRNKGNFPGRFSGRQFSNSRSEMNVSTLELGDSALYLCASSTNGLVGEQYFGPGTRLTVT.

The rearrangement joins TRBV7-9 to TRBJ1-1; D gene ambiguous. The length of the CDR3 is 14 residues. CDR1 is SEHNR, CDR2 FQNEAQ, per germline (reference sequence). The germline V and J ends were trimmed by 6 bases and 0 bases, with 11 bases remaining between them. The CDR3 is CASRPLAVNTEAFF. CDR3 in DNA: TGTGCCAGCAGACCCCTCGCTGTGAACACTGAAGCTTTCTTT.

This chain links TRBV5-6 with TRBJ2-4; D not resolved. Trimming took 4 bases from V and 2 from J, leaving 13 bases between them. The CDR3 consists of 15 residues. CDR1 is SGHDT, CDR2 YYEEEE, per germline. The CDR3 region has the DNA TGTGCCAGCAGCGCGGTAGGTGGAACCAAAAACATTCAGTACTTC. Protein product: CASSAVGGTKNIQYF.

This clonotype was seen at least ten times. CDR3 DNA: TGCGCCAGCAGCTTGGGGACTAGCGGTTCCTACGAGCAGTACTTC. This codes for CASSLGTSGSYEQYF. J is TRBJ2-7 and V is TRBV5-1; 10 bases are shared with TRBD2. Germline V gene data show CDR1 as SGHRS and CDR2 as YFSETQ. CDR3 size: 15 residues. Trimming took 0 bases from V and 1 from J; bases not matched to a gene: 1.

The chain combines TRBV19 with TRBJ2-3; tentatively, D is TRBD2 (6 bases). The V gene lost 6 bases and the J gene lost 3 bases, with 13 bases spanning the gap. This CDR3 has 14 amino acids. Germline V gene sequence: CDR1 LNHDA, CDR2 SQIVND (reference sequence). The CDR3, as DNA: TGTGCCAGTAGGGTTCGGGGAGGTACAGATACGCAGTATTTT. Translating it yields CASRVRGGTDTQYF.

In this sample, this clonotype turned up once. The V and J genes are TRBV5-5 and TRBJ1-5; 7 positions match TRBD1. The germline CDR1 and CDR2 sequences are SGHKS and YYEKEE (reference sequence). CDR3 length equals 16 residues. The V segment lost 1 base and the J segment 3 bases; nucleotides outside the gene matches: 7. CDR3 sequence (DNA): TGTGCCAGCAGCTTGTTGCAGGGGGTAAACAATCAGCCCCAGCATTTT. Its protein is CASSLLQGVNNQPQHF.

The chain joins TRBV20-1 to TRBJ1-6; D remains ambiguous. Germline V gives CDR1 DFQATT, CDR2 SNEGSKA (reference sequence). The CDR3 contains 16 residues. Between the trimmed V and J ends, which lost 4 bases and 1 base, there was a span of 14 bases. The CDR3 nucleotides read TGCAGTGCTAAGAGCGGGGAAGGATCCTATAATTCACCCCTCCACTTT. Its translation is CSAKSGEGSYNSPLHF.

This clonotype came up a few times. The chain combines TRBV29-1 with TRBJ2-7, with 9 nucleotides matching TRBD1. Trimming took 3 bases from V and 4 from J; bases not matched to a gene: 7. This CDR3 is built from 14 residues. Per germline, CDR1 SQVTM and CDR2 ANQGSEA. DNA for the CDR3: TGCAGCGTTGACAGGGGACAGGGTGGTTACGAGCAGTACTTC. This gives the protein CSVDRGQGGYEQYF.

In this sample, this clonotype turned up a few times. This chain joins TRBV5-1 and TRBJ2-7, with 7 bases lining up with TRBD1. V was clipped by 6 bases and J by 2 bases; unmatched bases: 8. The CDR3 covers 14 residues. Germline CDR1 SGHRS, CDR2 YFSETQ. The CDR3 region is CASTAQGLTYEQYF. The CDR3 DNA follows: TGCGCCAGCACAGCACAGGGGCTAACCTACGAGCAGTACTTC.